The following is a TCR beta chain sequence with its context. Its antigen is not identified. Generated by immunoSEQ multiplex PCR, the TCRdb table keeps only in-frame clones and is missing some. This table has 120,000 to 150,000 clones, about 91% appearing once. The data were obtained in a study of T cell responses to AZD1222 COVID-19 vaccine. General study points: White British ancestry dominated among donors, who included more females, and clonal diversity was possibly underestimated.

Germline V gene data show CDR1 as KGHDR and CDR2 as SFDVKD. J was trimmed by 4 bases and V by 0 bases; bases with no gene match: 20. This CDR3 is built from 21 residues. This specimen was peripheral blood, taken on day 0 of AZD1222 vaccination. V is TRBV24-1 and J is TRBJ2-5; TRBD2 matches at 9 bases. The TCR sequence derives from an adult in good health. The CDR3: CATSDLPLETSGPVGGETQYF. The CDR3 coding sequence is TGTGCCACCAGTGATTTGCCCCTCGAGACTAGCGGTCCCGTAGGGGGAGAGACCCAGTACTTC.